This T cell receptor beta chain was recovered during a study of blood T cell repertoires in COVID-19. Generated by immunoSEQ multiplex PCR, the TCRdb table keeps only in-frame clones and is missing some. This sample has 320,000 or so clones, with 75% to 90% found just once. The V and J ends lost 5 bases and 4 bases, in that order; junction bases with no gene match: 6. The germline V gene has CDR1 KGHSH and CDR2 LQKENI. There are 16 residues in the CDR3. Sequencing was carried out using PBMCs or T cells enriched from blood (not recorded which). The sequence was obtained from a man aged 60 to 69 who had recovered from COVID-19. The chain combines TRBV18 with TRBJ2-2; TRBD1 matches at 11 bases. The CDR3 DNA reads TGTGCCAGCTCAACCTCCGGGACAGGGGGCACCGGGGAGCTGTTTTTT. Translating gives CASSTSGTGGTGELFF.